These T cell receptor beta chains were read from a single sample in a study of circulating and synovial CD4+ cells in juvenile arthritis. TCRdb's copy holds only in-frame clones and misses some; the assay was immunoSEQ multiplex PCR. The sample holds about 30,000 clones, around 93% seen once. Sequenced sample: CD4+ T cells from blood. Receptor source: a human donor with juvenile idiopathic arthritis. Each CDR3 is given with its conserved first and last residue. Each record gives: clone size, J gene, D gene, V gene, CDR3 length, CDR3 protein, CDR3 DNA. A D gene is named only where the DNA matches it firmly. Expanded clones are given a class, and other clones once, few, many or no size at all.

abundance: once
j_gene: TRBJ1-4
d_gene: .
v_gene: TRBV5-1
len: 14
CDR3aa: CASSPRVGGEKLFF
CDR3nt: TGCGCCAGCAGCCCCCGAGTGGGGGGTGAAAAACTGTTTTTT

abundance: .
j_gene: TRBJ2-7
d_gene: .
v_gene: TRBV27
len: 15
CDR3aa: CASSFGQGGIYEQYF
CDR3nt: TGTGCCAGCAGTTTTGGCCAGGGGGGAATCTACGAGCAGTACTTC

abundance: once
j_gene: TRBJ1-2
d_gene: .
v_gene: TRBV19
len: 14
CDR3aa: CASSRGQRDYGYTF
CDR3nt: TGTGCCAGTAGCCGCGGACAGAGGGACTATGGCTACACCTTC

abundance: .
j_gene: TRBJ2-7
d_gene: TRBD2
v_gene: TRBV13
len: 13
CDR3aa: CASSVSGRREQYF
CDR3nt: TGTGCCAGCAGCGTTAGCGGGAGGCGTGAGCAGTACTTC

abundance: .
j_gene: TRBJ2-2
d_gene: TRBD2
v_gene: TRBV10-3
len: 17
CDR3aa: CATNRGMGSGGHRELFF
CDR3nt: TGTGCCACCAACCGAGGGATGGGTAGCGGGGGGCACCGGGAGCTGTTTTTT

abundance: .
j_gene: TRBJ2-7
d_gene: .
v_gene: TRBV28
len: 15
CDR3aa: CASSSPAGSTYEQYF
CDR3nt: TGTGCCAGCAGTTCCCCCGCAGGGTCAACCTACGAGCAGTACTTC

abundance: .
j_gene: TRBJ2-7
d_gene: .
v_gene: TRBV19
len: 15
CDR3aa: CASSIQDGDSYEQYF
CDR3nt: TGTGCCAGTAGTATCCAAGACGGGGACTCCTACGAGCAGTACTTC

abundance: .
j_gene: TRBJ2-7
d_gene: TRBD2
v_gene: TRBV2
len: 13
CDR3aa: CASRTSGSYEQYF
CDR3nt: TGTGCCAGCAGGACTAGCGGGAGCTACGAGCAGTACTTC

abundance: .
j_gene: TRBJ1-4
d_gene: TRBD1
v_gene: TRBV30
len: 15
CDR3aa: CAWSATGAANEKLFF
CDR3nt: TGTGCCTGGAGTGCGACAGGGGCGGCTAATGAAAAACTGTTTTTT

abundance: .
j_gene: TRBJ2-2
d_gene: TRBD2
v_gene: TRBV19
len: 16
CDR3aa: CASSIDERGYGGELFF
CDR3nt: TGTGCCAGTAGTATAGACGAGCGGGGCTACGGCGGGGAGCTGTTTTTT

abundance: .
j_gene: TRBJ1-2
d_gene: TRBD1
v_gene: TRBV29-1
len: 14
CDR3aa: CSVTGTAYNYGYTF
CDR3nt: TGCAGCGTCACCGGGACAGCTTATAACTATGGCTACACCTTC

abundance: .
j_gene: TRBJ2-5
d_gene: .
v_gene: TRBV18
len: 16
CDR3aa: CASSPEAGTFQGTQYF
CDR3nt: TGTGCCAGCTCACCAGAGGCAGGGACATTTCAAGGAACCCAGTACTTC

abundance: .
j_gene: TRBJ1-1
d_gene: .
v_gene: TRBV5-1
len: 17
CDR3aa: CASSLAGLGTPVTEAFF
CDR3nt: TGCGCCAGCAGCTTGGCAGGACTAGGGACACCAGTTACTGAAGCTTTCTTT

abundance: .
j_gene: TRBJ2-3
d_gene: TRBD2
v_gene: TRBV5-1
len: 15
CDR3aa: CASSLLAGITDTQYF
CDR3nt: TGCGCCAGCAGCCTGCTAGCGGGGATCACAGATACGCAGTATTTT

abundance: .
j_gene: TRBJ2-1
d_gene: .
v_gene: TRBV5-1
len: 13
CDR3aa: CASSLESTREQFF
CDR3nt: TGCGCCAGCAGCTTGGAAAGTACTCGGGAGCAGTTCTTC

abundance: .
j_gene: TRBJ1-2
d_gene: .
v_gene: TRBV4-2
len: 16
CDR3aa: CASSQDRARANYGYTF
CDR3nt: TGTGCCAGCAGCCAAGATCGTGCCAGGGCTAACTATGGCTACACCTTC

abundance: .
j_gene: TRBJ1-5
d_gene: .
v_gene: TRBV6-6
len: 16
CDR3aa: CASSPGSGVNGQPQHF
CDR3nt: TGTGCCAGCAGCCCAGGGTCTGGGGTAAATGGTCAGCCCCAGCATTTT

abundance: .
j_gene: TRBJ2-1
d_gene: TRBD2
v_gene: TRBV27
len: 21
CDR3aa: CASSLSPPTSGRESSYNEQFF
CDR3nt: TGTGCCAGCAGTTTATCGCCCCCGACTAGCGGGAGGGAAAGCTCCTACAATGAGCAGTTCTTC

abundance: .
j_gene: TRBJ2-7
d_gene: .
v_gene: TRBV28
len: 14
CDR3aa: CACSAGPQGIEQYF
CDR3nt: TGTGCCTGCTCCGCGGGACCCCAGGGCATCGAGCAGTACTTC

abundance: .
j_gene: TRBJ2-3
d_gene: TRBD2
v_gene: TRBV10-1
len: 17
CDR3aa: CASSSGLAVPSTDTQYF
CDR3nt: TGCGCCAGCAGTTCGGGACTAGCGGTACCTAGCACAGATACGCAGTATTTT

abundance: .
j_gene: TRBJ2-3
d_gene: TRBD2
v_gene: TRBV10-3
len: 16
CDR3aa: CATGLANNADTDTQYF
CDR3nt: TGTGCCACAGGACTAGCCAACAACGCTGACACAGATACGCAGTATTTT

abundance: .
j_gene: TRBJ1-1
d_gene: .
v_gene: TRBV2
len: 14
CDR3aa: CASRRSFVRTEAFF
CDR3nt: TGTGCCAGCAGGCGGAGCTTTGTCCGCACTGAAGCTTTCTTT

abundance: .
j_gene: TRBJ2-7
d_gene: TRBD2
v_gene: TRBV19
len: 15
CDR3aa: CASSILASGTYEQYF
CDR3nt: TGTGCCAGTAGTATTCTGGCTAGCGGGACCTACGAGCAGTACTTC

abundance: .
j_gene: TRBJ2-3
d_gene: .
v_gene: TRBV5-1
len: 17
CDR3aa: CASSLGLSGRGTDTQYF
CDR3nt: TGCGCCAGCAGCTTGGGCCTGAGCGGGCGGGGCACAGATACGCAGTATTTT

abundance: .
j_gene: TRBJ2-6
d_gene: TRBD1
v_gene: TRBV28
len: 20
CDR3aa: CASSPRQGGSLYSGANVLTF
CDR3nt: TGTGCCAGCAGTCCCCGACAGGGGGGATCCCTGTACTCTGGGGCCAACGTCCTGACTTTC

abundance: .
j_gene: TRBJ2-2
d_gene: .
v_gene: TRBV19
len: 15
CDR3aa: CASSKLPGNTGELFF
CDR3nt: TGTGCCAGTAGTAAACTTCCCGGGAACACCGGGGAGCTGTTTTTT

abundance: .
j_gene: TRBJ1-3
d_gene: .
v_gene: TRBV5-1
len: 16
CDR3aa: CASSLDRIISGNTIYF
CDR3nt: TGCGCCAGCAGCTTGGACAGAATAATCTCTGGAAACACCATATATTTT

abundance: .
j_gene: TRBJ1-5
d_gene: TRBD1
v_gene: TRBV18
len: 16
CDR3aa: CASSPPETGTHQPQHF
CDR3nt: TGTGCCAGCTCGCCACCCGAGACAGGGACTCATCAGCCCCAGCATTTT

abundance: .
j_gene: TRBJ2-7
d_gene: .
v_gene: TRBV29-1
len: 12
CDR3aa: CSVGPGRYEQYF
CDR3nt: TGCAGCGTTGGTCCAGGGCGGTACGAGCAGTACTTC

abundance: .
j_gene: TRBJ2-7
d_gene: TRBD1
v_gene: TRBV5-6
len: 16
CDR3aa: CASSAPPDRGHYEQYF
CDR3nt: TGTGCCAGCAGCGCCCCACCGGACAGGGGGCACTACGAGCAGTACTTC

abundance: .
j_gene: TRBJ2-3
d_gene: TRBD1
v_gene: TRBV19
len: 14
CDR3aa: CASSSTGSTDTQYF
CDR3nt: TGTGCCAGTAGTTCGACAGGGAGCACAGATACGCAGTATTTT

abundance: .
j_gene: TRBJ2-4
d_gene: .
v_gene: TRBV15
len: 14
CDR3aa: CATRTELLKNIQYF
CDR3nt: TGTGCCACCAGGACAGAATTACTCAAAAACATTCAGTACTTC

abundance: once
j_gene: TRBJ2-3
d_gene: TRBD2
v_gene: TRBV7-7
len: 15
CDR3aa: CASSPSSGFTDTQYF
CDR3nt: TGTGCCAGCAGCCCATCTAGCGGATTCACAGATACGCAGTATTTT

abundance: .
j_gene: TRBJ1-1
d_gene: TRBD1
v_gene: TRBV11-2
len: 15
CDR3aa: CASSLVGRGQGEAFF
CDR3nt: TGTGCCAGCAGCTTAGTCGGCAGGGGGCAGGGTGAAGCTTTCTTT

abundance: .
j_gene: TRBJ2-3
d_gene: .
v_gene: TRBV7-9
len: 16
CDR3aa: CASSPLPPAPTDTQYF
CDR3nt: TGTGCCAGCAGCCCACTACCCCCTGCCCCCACAGATACGCAGTATTTT

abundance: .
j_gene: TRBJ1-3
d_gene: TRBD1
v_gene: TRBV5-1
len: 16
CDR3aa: CASSLGQGGSGNTIYF
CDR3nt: TGCGCCAGCAGCTTGGGGCAGGGGGGTTCTGGAAACACCATATATTTT

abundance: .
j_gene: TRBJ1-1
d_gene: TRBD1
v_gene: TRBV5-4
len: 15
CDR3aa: CASSARTGGGTEAFF
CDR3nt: TGTGCCAGCAGCGCGAGGACAGGGGGCGGCACTGAAGCTTTCTTT

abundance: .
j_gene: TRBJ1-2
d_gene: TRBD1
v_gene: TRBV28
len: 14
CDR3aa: CASSLGTGEVGETF
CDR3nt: TGTGCCAGCAGTTTAGGGACAGGGGAGGTAGGAGAAACCTTC

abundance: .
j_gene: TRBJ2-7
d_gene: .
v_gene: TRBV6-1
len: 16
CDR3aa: CASSEVPGPGPYEQYF
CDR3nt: TGTGCCAGCAGTGAAGTCCCAGGTCCCGGCCCCTACGAGCAGTACTTC

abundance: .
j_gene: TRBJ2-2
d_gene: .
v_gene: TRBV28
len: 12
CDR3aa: CAIQTATGELFF
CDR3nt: TGTGCCATCCAGACAGCAACCGGGGAGCTGTTTTTT